This TCR beta chain was identified during a study of tissue T cells after allogeneic stem cell transplantation. Here immunoSEQ multiplex PCR was the method, and the copy in TCRdb shows in-frame clones only, minus some. The sample yields about 6,300 clones, roughly 69% seen once. This clone was seen more than once but under ten times. The CDR3 sequence is 15 residues long. V lost 5 bases, J lost 2 bases, and 7 bases stayed unmatched. Germline V gene data show CDR1 as MDHEN and CDR2 as SYDVKM. The rearrangement uses TRBV28 and TRBJ1-1, with TRBD1 matching 8 bases. This clonotype originated in a woman between 18 and 55 years old with breast cancer. Sample: tissue from the stomach, taken at autopsy. CDR3 sequence (DNA): TGTGCCAGCAGTCCCGCGGGACAGGACAACACTGAAGCTTTCTTT. The encoded protein is CASSPAGQDNTEAFF. Drawing the rest from reference TRBV28 and TRBJ1-1, the complete variable domain is DVKVTQSSRYLVKRTGEKVFLECVQDMDHENMFWYRQDPGLGLRLIYFSYDVKMKEKGDIPEGYSVSREKKERFSLILESASTNQTSMYLCASSPAGQDNTEAFFGQGTRLTVV.